This T cell receptor (beta chain) emerged from a study of blood T cell repertoires in COVID-19. The CDR3 is 13 amino acids. The germline CDR1 and CDR2 sequences are MRHNA and SNTAGT. Trimming cost V 6 bases and J 13 bases, with 21 bases left between them. Only in-frame clones appear in the TCRdb table, and some are missing; sequencing was by immunoSEQ multiplex PCR. Of 65,000 to 75,000 clones listed, 70% to 75% were seen once; the top ten hold 21%. V is TRBV6-4 and J is TRBJ1-2; D may be TRBD1 (5 bases). Sequenced sample: peripheral blood. This sequence originates from a man in his 70s with acute or convalescent COVID-19. The CDR3 loop reads CASRHRDGGVPTF. CDR3 DNA sequence: TGTGCCAGCAGGCACCGGGACGGAGGGGTTCCCACCTTC.